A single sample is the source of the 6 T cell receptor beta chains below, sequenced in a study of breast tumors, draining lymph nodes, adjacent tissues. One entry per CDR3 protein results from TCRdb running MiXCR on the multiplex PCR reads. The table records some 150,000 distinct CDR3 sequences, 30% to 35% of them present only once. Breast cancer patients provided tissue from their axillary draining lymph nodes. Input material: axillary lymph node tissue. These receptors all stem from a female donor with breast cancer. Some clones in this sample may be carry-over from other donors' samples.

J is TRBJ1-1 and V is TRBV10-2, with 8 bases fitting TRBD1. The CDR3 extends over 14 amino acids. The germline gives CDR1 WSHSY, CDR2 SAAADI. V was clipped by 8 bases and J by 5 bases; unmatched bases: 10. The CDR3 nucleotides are TGCGCCAGCGCCTCACTCAGGGGGCTGACTGAAGCTTTCTTT. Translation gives CASASLRGLTEAFF.

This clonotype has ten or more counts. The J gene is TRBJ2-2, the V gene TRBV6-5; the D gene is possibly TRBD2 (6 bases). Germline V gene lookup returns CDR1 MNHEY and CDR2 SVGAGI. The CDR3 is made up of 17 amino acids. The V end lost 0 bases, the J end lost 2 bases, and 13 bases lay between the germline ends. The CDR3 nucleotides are TGTGCCAGCAGTTACTCGGGTCTAGCGCCTAACACCGGGGAGCTGTTTTTT. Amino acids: CASSYSGLAPNTGELFF.

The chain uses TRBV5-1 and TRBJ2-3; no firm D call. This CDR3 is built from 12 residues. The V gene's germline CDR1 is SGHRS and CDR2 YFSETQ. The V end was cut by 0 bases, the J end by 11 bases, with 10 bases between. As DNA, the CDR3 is TGCGCCAGCAGCTTGGTAAGCGATGAGCAGTATTTT. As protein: CASSLVSDEQYF.

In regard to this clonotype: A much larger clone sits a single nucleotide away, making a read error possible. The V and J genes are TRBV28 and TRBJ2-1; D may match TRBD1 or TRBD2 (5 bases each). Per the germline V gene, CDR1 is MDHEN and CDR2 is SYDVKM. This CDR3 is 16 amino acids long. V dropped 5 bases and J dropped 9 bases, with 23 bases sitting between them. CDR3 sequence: CASSGSGQPKGSEQFF. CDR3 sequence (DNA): TGTGCCAGCAGTGGGTCAGGGCAGCCTAAGGGGAGTGAGCAGTTCTTC.

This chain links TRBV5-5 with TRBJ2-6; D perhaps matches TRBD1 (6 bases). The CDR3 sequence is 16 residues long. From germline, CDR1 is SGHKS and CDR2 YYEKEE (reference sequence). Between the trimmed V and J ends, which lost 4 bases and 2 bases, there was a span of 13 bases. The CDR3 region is CASSPEDSAGANVLTF. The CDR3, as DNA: TGTGCCAGCAGCCCGGAGGACAGTGCTGGGGCCAACGTCCTGACTTTC.

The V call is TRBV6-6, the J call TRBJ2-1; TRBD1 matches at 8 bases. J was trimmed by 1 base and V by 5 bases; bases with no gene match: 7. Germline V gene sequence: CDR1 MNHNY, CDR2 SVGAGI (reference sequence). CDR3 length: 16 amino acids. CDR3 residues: CASSTGTGLSYNEQFF. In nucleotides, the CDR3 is TGTGCCAGCAGTACCGGGACAGGCCTTTCCTACAATGAGCAGTTCTTC.